This T cell receptor (beta chain) derives from a study of blood T cell repertoires in COVID-19. About the study: Italy, Spain and the United States were the sources of the convalescent and acute COVID-19 samples. PBMCs, B-cell-depleted T cells, or T cells provided the cDNA or gDNA that made up the material.

Per the original methods: By means of reference gene primer amplification, nucleated cell counts were estimated. This table comes from immunoSEQ multiplex PCR, and its TCRdb copy is limited to in-frame clones, with some not included. The V and J calls and clone size were taken over from that table, and D and trimming were inferred from the DNA. The sample lists roughly 160,000 clones, 79% occurring once. Participants came from about two dozen US areas, aged roughly 18 to 95 years. Germline CDR1 is KGHSH and CDR2 is LQKENI. V was pared by 2 bases and J by 5 bases, with 7 bases of the junction left unmatched. The CDR3 length is 15 residues.

Sequenced material: PBMCs or T cells enriched from blood (not recorded which). This clonotype was sampled from a woman in her 70s in a cohort exposed to, infected with or recovered from COVID-19 (not recorded which). V and J are TRBV18 and TRBJ2-5; TRBD1 aligns across 8 bases. CDR3 DNA: TGTGCCAGCTCACCAGACAGGGGAGTGTGGGAGACCCAGTACTTC. As protein: CASSPDRGVWETQYF.